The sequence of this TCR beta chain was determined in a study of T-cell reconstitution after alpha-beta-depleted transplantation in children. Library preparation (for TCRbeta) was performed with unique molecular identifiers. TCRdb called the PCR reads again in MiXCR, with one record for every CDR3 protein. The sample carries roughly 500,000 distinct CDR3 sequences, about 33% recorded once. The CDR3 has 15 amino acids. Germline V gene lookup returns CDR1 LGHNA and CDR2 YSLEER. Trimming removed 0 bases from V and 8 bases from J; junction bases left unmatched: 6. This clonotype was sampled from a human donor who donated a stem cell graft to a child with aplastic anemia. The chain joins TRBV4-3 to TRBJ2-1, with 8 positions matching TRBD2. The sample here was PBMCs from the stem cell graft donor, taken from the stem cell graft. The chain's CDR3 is CASSQDTGRADEQFF. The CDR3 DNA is TGCGCCAGCAGCCAAGATACCGGGAGGGCCGATGAGCAGTTCTTC.